These 22 T cell receptor beta chains share one sample of origin, sequenced in a study of tissue T cells after allogeneic stem cell transplantation. Method: immunoSEQ multiplex PCR; TCRdb's copy keeps in-frame clones and lacks some. The data hold about 6,700 clones, with around 44% observed a single time. Indicated time point: mouse harvest day 7 after allogeneic transplant. The graft held 10^6 splenic CD5+ T cells and 10^7 T-cell-depleted bone marrow cells. Sequencing was done on a sample of gut tissue. These receptor sequences come from a female BALB/c mouse given C57BL/6 T cells with graft-versus-host disease after an allogeneic hematopoietic cell transplant.

This clone was picked up a small number of times. Genes here carry mouse names. The read falls 1 residue short of the CDR3 end, and the missing part is taken from the germline J gene. This rearrangement joins TRBV3 to TRBJ1-3; D is perhaps TRBD1 (5 bases). Germline V gene sequence: CDR1 SNHLY, CDR2 FYNGKV (reference sequence). The ends were cut back, 2 bases at V and 2 bases at J, with 10 bases in the middle. This CDR3 is 15 amino acids long. CDR3 DNA (partial): TGTGCCAGCAGCTTAAGCCAGGGTCCTGGAAATACGCTCTAT. This gives the protein CASSLSQGPGNTLY. The CDR3 in its entirety is CASSLSQGPGNTLYF.

In the case of this clone: All gene names here are mouse names. The read ends 1 residue shy of where the CDR3 ends; the end is completed using the germline J gene. This chain connects TRBV26 to TRBJ2-7; D remains ambiguous. V was shortened by 1 base and J by 3 bases, with 4 bases between the two germline ends. Germline CDR1 KGHPV, CDR2 FQNQEV (reference sequence). This CDR3 contains 12 residues. The covered CDR3 bases are TGTGCCAGCAGTCTGTTTAACTATGAACAGTAC. Translated, it gives CASSLFNYEQY. The whole CDR3 sequence is CASSLFNYEQYF.

In regard to this clone: Gene names are mouse gene names. The sequenced fragment ends 1 residue before the CDR3 boundary, so the rest is inferred from the germline J gene. The chain carries TRBV23 and TRBJ2-7; the table names TRBD1, a call not compared with the DNA. Germline V CDR1 and CDR2: KGHTA, FQNQQP. There are 13 residues in the CDR3. CDR3 region: CSSRDRGSYEQYF. The part of the CDR3 DNA that was read is TGCTCCAGCAGGGACAGGGGATCCTATGAACAGTAC.

Comments on this clone: Gene names are the mouse ones. From the germline J gene comes the end of the CDR3, since the read stops 1 residue before it. The rearrangement joins TRBV13-1 to TRBJ2-5, with 8 bases that match TRBD2. The CDR3 loop spans 13 amino acids. The V and J ends lost 2 bases and 6 bases, in that order; junction bases with no gene match: 2. Germline values: CDR1 NSHNY, CDR2 SYGAGN. The CDR3 DNA, read in part, is TGTGCCAGCAGTGAGGGGGGGGCGGACACCCAGTAC. Its protein is CASSEGGADTQY. The full CDR3 is CASSEGGADTQYF.

This clone was counted only a few times. Each gene name is a mouse one. The DNA read from the CDR3 is TGTGCCAGCAGTGATCCCTCAGGGGGCAACACCTTGTAC. The encoded protein is CASSDPSGGNTLY. From start to end, the CDR3 is CASSDPSGGNTLYF. V and J are TRBV13-1 and TRBJ2-4, with 8 bases identical to TRBD1. The observed sequence ends 1 residue before the CDR3 terminus, with the missing tail filled in from the germline J gene. The CDR3 extends over 14 amino acids. Germline trimming cut 1 base from V and 6 bases from J; bases unmatched to any gene: 4. Germline loops: CDR1 NSHNY, CDR2 SYGAGN.

By share, this clone counts as medium-sized. Mouse gene names apply. CDR3 protein: CASSFRDNYAEQFF. Partial CDR3 DNA: TGTGCAAGCAGCTTCCGGGACAACTATGCTGAGCAGTTC. This chain uses TRBV16 with TRBJ2-1; D possibly uses TRBD1 or TRBD2 (5 bases each). The CDR3 end falls 1 residue outside the read, so it is completed with the germline J gene. The V and J ends lost 3 bases and 1 base respectively, with 7 bases between them. In germline, CDR1 is SGHSA, CDR2 FRNQAP. The CDR3 has 14 residues.

This clone was counted a few times. The listed genes are named as in mouse. The sequenced fragment ends 1 residue before the CDR3 boundary, so the rest is inferred from the germline J gene. This sequence joins TRBV26 and TRBJ2-7; TRBD2 aligns across 8 bases. V shed 2 bases, J shed 5 bases, and the junction held 2 bases outside the gene matches. The germline V gene encodes CDR1 KGHPV and CDR2 FQNQEV (reference sequence). The CDR3 spans 13 residues. The CDR3 sequence is CASSLAGGNEQYF. CDR3 DNA (partial): TGTGCCAGCAGTCTGGCTGGGGGGAATGAACAGTAC.

There are a few counts of this clone. Gene names are the mouse ones. Read coverage stops 1 residue before the CDR3 terminus; the germline J gene supplies the remainder. V and J are TRBV26 and TRBJ2-7, with unresolved D. The germline V gene encodes CDR1 KGHPV and CDR2 FQNQEV (reference sequence). Trimming cost V 2 bases and J 3 bases, with 8 bases left between them. The CDR3 is 13 residues long. The CDR3 protein is CASSLHSYYEQYF. CDR3 DNA, as far as it was read: TGTGCCAGCAGTCTGCACAGTTACTATGAACAGTAC.

In this sample, this clone turned up a few times. All gene names here are mouse names. The missing CDR3 end, 1 residue past where the read stops, is filled in from the germline J gene. The chain couples TRBV26 to TRBJ1-4, with a weak D call TRBD1 (6 bases). V lost 6 bases and J lost 0, with 8 bases in between. CDR1 is KGHPV, CDR2 FQNQEV, per germline (reference sequence). This CDR3 contains 14 residues. The sequenced part of the CDR3 DNA is TGTGCCAGCAGCCGACAGGTTTCCAACGAAAGATTATTT. Amino acid sequence: CASSRQVSNERLF. The entire CDR3 reads CASSRQVSNERLFF. Full variable domain (outside the CDR3, taken from reference TRBV26 and TRBJ1-4): NSKVIQTPRYLVKGQGQKAKMRCIPEKGHPVVFWYQQNKNNEFKFLINFQNQEVLQQIDMTEKRFSAECPSNSPCSLEIQSSEAGDSALYLCASSRQVSNERLFFGHGTKLSVL.

A few counts support this clone. The genes are named according to mouse. The read gets to within 1 residue of the CDR3 end, and the germline J gene fills in the rest. The chain couples TRBV26 to TRBJ2-7, with D perhaps assigned TRBD1 or TRBD2 (5 bases each). Germline V CDR1 and CDR2: KGHPV, FQNQEV (reference sequence). The CDR3 runs 13 residues. V was shortened by 2 bases and J by 4 bases, with 9 bases between the two germline ends. Incomplete CDR3 DNA: TGTGCCAGCAGTCTGGGGGCCCAATATGAACAGTAC. The encoded protein is CASSLGAQYEQY. The full CDR3 protein is CASSLGAQYEQYF.

As to this clone: The gene names given are mouse names. The read terminates 1 residue before the CDR3 end, so the remaining end is supplied by the germline J gene. This chain uses TRBV1 with TRBJ1-1, with D possibly TRBD1 on 5 matching bases. Trimming took 3 bases from V and 4 from J, leaving 12 bases between them. CDR1 NSQYPW and CDR2 LRSPGD come from the germline V gene (reference sequence). This CDR3 spans 14 amino acids. This CDR3 is CTCSAAGPGTEVFF. The covered CDR3 bases are TGCACCTGCAGTGCTGCGGGGCCGGGCACAGAAGTCTTC.

As for this clone: Germline and genes here are mouse. The read falls 1 residue short of the CDR3 end, and the missing part is taken from the germline J gene. V is TRBV26 and J is TRBJ1-4, with 8 bases that match TRBD1. This CDR3 spans 13 amino acids. The J segment lost 7 bases and the V segment lost 4 bases, leaving 2 bases of the junction unmatched. CDR1 KGHPV and CDR2 FQNQEV come from the germline V gene (reference sequence). The covered CDR3 bases are TGTGCCAGCAGTCCAGGGGGCAGCGAAAGATTATTT. As protein: CASSPGGSERLF. The whole CDR3 is CASSPGGSERLFF.

Worth noting for this clone: Gene names follow the mouse nomenclature. The CDR3 extends 1 residue past the end of the read, so its final part is completed from the germline J gene. The chain combines TRBV31 with TRBJ2-3, with D possibly TRBD1 on 6 matching bases. Deletions cut 0 bases from V and 0 bases from J, with 10 bases between. Germline V gene lookup returns CDR1 GKSSPN and CDR2 SITVG. The CDR3 sequence is 15 residues long. The CDR3 spells CAWSLGHSSAETLYF. Incomplete CDR3 DNA: TGTGCCTGGAGTCTGGGACACTCTAGTGCAGAAACGCTGTAT.

By sample share, this clone is medium-sized. Gene names are the mouse ones. The read is 1 residue too short to cover the CDR3 end, so that end is filled in from the germline J gene. V usage is TRBV31 and J usage is TRBJ2-5, with 9 positions matching TRBD1. CDR1 and CDR2 (germline): GKSSPN, SITVG. The CDR3 totals 13 residues. The V and J ends lost 5 bases and 1 base, in that order; junction bases with no gene match: 1. The part of the CDR3 DNA that was read is TGTGCCTGGGGGGACAGGGACCAAGACACCCAGTAC. Residues: CAWGDRDQDTQY. The entire CDR3 is CAWGDRDQDTQYF.

Concerning this clone itself: Gene labels here are mouse ones. The sequenced fragment ends 1 residue before the CDR3 boundary, so the rest is inferred from the germline J gene. The chain recombines TRBV12-2 with TRBJ2-3; 8 bases are shared with TRBD2. This CDR3 is built from 15 residues. V lost 0 bases to trimming and J lost 0 bases; unmatched junction nucleotides: 1. Germline loops: CDR1 SGHLS, CDR2 HYDKME. CDR3: CASSLGGASAETLYF. The covered CDR3 bases are TGTGCCAGCTCTCTCGGGGGGGCTAGTGCAGAAACGCTGTAT.

In regard to this clone: Gene names and germline match the mouse. The DNA ends 1 residue before the CDR3 does, and the rest of the CDR3 is filled in from the germline J gene. The V gene is TRBV26, the J gene TRBJ1-3, with 7 positions matching TRBD1. Trimming cost V 2 bases and J 2 bases; bases outside gene matches: 3. CDR1 and CDR2 (germline): KGHPV, FQNQEV (reference sequence). The CDR3 is made up of 15 amino acids. The DNA read from the CDR3 is TGTGCCAGCAGTCTGAGGCAGGGGGCTGGAAATACGCTCTAT. Translation: CASSLRQGAGNTLY. The full CDR3 protein is CASSLRQGAGNTLYF. Full variable domain (missing parts from reference TRBV26 and TRBJ1-3): NSKVIQTPRYLVKGQGQKAKMRCIPEKGHPVVFWYQQNKNNEFKFLINFQNQEVLQQIDMTEKRFSAECPSNSPCSLEIQSSEAGDSALYLCASSLRQGAGNTLYFGEGSRLIVV.

Notes on this clone: A read error may produce the germline difference seen at one junction end. These gene names are mouse names. The CDR3 goes on 1 residue after the read ends, and that part is filled in from the germline J gene. Other DNA sequences in this specimen translate into the identical CDR3. The gene calls are TRBV20 and TRBJ2-1, with D possibly matching TRBD2 (7 bases). The CDR3 has 13 amino acids. Germline CDR1 is GFQATS and CDR2 is STVNSAI. CDR3 sequence: CGARGGVYAEQFF. CDR3 DNA, as far as it was read: TGTGGGGCTAGGGGGGGGGTCTATGCTGAGCAGTTC. Full variable domain (rest looked up from reference TRBV20 and TRBJ2-1): GALVYQYPRRTICKSGTSMRMECQAVGFQATSVAWYRQSPQKTFELIALSTVNSAIKYEQNFTQEKFPISHPNLSFSSMTVLNAYLEDRGLYLCGARGGVYAEQFFGPGTRLTVL.

On this clone: Gene names and germline match the mouse. Read data end 1 residue before the CDR3 end; the end is taken from the germline J gene. The chain recombines TRBV12-2 with TRBJ2-3; D is perhaps TRBD1 (6 bases). Germline V CDR1 and CDR2: SGHLS, HYDKME. V lost 4 bases and J lost 5, with 9 bases in between. The CDR3 contains 12 residues. This CDR3 reads CASSPGQETLYF. The DNA read from the CDR3 is TGTGCCAGCTCCCCGGGACAAGAAACGCTGTAT.

Note on this clone: Germline and genes: mouse. The read is 1 residue too short to cover the CDR3 end, so that end is filled in from the germline J gene. This chain connects TRBV4 to TRBJ2-3, with TRBD1 matching over 7 bases. Germline CDR1 is LGHDT and CDR2 is YNNKQL (reference sequence). The CDR3 spans 14 residues. The J segment lost 3 bases and the V segment lost 3 bases, leaving 3 bases of the junction unmatched. The DNA read from the CDR3 is TGTGCCAGCAGCTACAGGGGGTGGGCAGAAACGCTGTAT. This encodes CASSYRGWAETLY. The whole CDR3 protein is CASSYRGWAETLYF. Supplemented by reference TRBV4 and TRBJ2-3, the full variable domain reads ETAVFQTPNYHVTQVGNEVSFNCKQTLGHDTMYWYKQDSKKLLKIMFSYNNKQLIVNETVPRRFSPQSSDKAHLNLRIKSVEPEDSAVYLCASSYRGWAETLYFGSGTRLTVL.

A word on this clone: Germline and genes: mouse. The read falls 1 residue short of the CDR3 end, and the missing part is taken from the germline J gene. The V call is TRBV23, the J call TRBJ2-2; TRBD2, the table's D call, lacks a check against the DNA. Looked up from germline, CDR1 is KGHTA and CDR2 is FQNQQP. The CDR3 has 14 residues. The CDR3: CSSSTGANTGQLYF. The CDR3 DNA, read in part, is TGCTCCAGCAGCACTGGGGCAAACACCGGGCAGCTCTAC. Drawing the rest from reference TRBV23 and TRBJ2-2, the complete variable domain is DAAVTQKPRYLIKMKGQEAEMKCIPEKGHTAVFWYQQKQSKELKFLIYFQNQQPLDQIDMVKERFSAVCPSSSLCSLGIRTCEAEDSALYLCSSSTGANTGQLYFGEGSKLTVL.

This clone has more than one count but fewer than ten. Germline and genes: mouse. Read sequence stops 1 residue before the CDR3 end, and the germline J gene provides the missing end. The chain has TRBV26 and TRBJ2-4, with TRBD1 matching over 7 bases. This CDR3 has 13 residues. Germline CDR1 reads KGHPV; CDR2 reads FQNQEV (reference sequence). With V trimmed by 4 bases and J by 3 bases, 1 base remained unmatched. Incomplete CDR3 DNA: TGTGCCAGCAGTCGGGACAGACAAAACACCTTGTAC. Amino acids: CASSRDRQNTLY. The full-length CDR3 reads as CASSRDRQNTLYF.

A remark on this clone: Any gene name here is a mouse gene name. The read comes to an end 1 residue before the CDR3 does, leaving the germline J gene to fill in the end. The J gene is TRBJ1-2, the V gene TRBV24; perhaps TRBD1 as D (5 bases). Germline V lookup: CDR1 KGHTA, CDR2 FRNEEI. The CDR3 is 14 residues long. Trimming stripped 1 base from V and 0 bases from J, with 6 bases between. The CDR3 DNA, read in part, is TGTGCCAGCAGTCTGTTAGGGGCAAACTCCGACTACACC. Its translation: CASSLLGANSDYT. The full-length CDR3 reads as CASSLLGANSDYTF.